The 9 T cell receptor beta chains given below trace back to one sample, sequenced in a study of cytomegalovirus exposure and HLA in healthy donors. Amplification used 60 Vbeta primers and 13 Jbeta primers. Assay used: immunoSEQ multiplex PCR; TCRdb lists only in-frame clones, some missing. The data show 200,000 or so clones, with approximately 79% seen just once and 6.3% held by the top ten. The source material was PBMCs. The receptors were sampled from a man aged 35-49 years in good health and CMV-seropositive.

In DNA form, the CDR3 reads TGTGCCAGCAGCCCCGGGGCAGGACAGGGCTACGAGCAGTACTTC. Its protein product is CASSPGAGQGYEQYF. This chain uses TRBV4-2 with TRBJ2-7; TRBD1 matches 8 bases. The V gene end was trimmed by 4 bases and the J gene end by 3 bases; junction bases not matched to a gene: 8. The germline gives CDR1 LGHNA, CDR2 YNFKEQ. The CDR3 length is 15 residues.

Here the CDR3 DNA reads TGTGCCAGCAGCTTAAAGTCAGGGGTCTTCGGCAATGAGCAGTTCTTC. Protein product: CASSLKSGVFGNEQFF. V and J are TRBV7-3 and TRBJ2-1; D is possibly TRBD1 (6 bases). The V end lost 1 base, the J end lost 6 bases, and 16 bases lay between the germline ends. Germline V gene data show CDR1 as SGHTA and CDR2 as FQGTGA. The CDR3 extends over 16 amino acids.

The chain joins TRBV30 to TRBJ1-5, with TRBD1 as a possible D gene (5 bases). Trimming shortened V by 4 bases and J by 1 base, and 14 bases separated the two germline ends. This CDR3 is 15 amino acids long. Germline CDR1 is GTSNPN and CDR2 is SVGIG (reference sequence). The CDR3 region is CAWKGPFNSNQPQHF. The CDR3 coding sequence is TGTGCCTGGAAGGGGCCTTTTAACAGCAATCAGCCCCAGCATTTT. Full variable domain (rest looked up from reference TRBV30 and TRBJ1-5): SQTIHQWPATLVQPVGSPLSLECTVEGTSNPNLYWYRQAAGRGLQLLFYSVGIGQISSEVPQNLSASRPQDRQFILSSKKLLLSDSGFYLCAWKGPFNSNQPQHFGDGTRLSIL.

This clone has only one observation. V is TRBV5-1 and J is TRBJ2-4; 10 bases agree with TRBD1. Germline trimming cut 3 bases from V and 2 bases from J; bases unmatched to any gene: 5. The length of the CDR3 is 16 residues. Germline V gene lookup returns CDR1 SGHRS and CDR2 YFSETQ. The CDR3 bases are TGCGCCAGCAGCTCCGGACAGGGGGAGACCAAAAACATTCAGTACTTC. Amino acids: CASSSGQGETKNIQYF.

The V and J genes are TRBV7-2 and TRBJ1-1; the D gene is possibly TRBD1 (6 bases). CDR1 is SGHTA and CDR2 is FQGNSA in the germline V gene. The length of the CDR3 is 14 residues. V was clipped by 2 bases and J by 4 bases, with 11 bases between them. In nucleotides, the CDR3 is TGTGCCAGCAGCTTAATACAGGGAAGCACTGAAGCTTTCTTT. Its translation is CASSLIQGSTEAFF. The full variable domain, its missing parts supplied by reference TRBV7-2 and TRBJ1-1, is GAGVSQSPSNKVTEKGKDVELRCDPISGHTALYWYRQSLGQGLEFLIYFQGNSAPDKSGLPSDRFSAERTGGSVSTLTIQRTQQEDSAVYLCASSLIQGSTEAFFGQGTRLTVV.

The rearrangement joins TRBV7-6 to TRBJ2-7; possible D gene TRBD1, 5 bases. The V and J ends lost 1 base and 3 bases respectively, with 7 bases between them. Germline V gives CDR1 SGHVS, CDR2 FNYEAQ. This CDR3 is built from 13 residues. The CDR3 sequence: CASSLGTYYEQYF. Here the CDR3 DNA reads TGTGCCAGCAGCTTAGGGACATACTACGAGCAGTACTTC.

The rearrangement uses TRBV18 and TRBJ2-7; TRBD1 matches 11 bases. The CDR3 is 14 amino acids. V gave up 6 bases and J gave up 9 bases; unmatched junction bases: 10. The germline V gene has CDR1 KGHSH and CDR2 LQKENI. The CDR3 bases are TGTGCCAGCTCTCCGGACAGGGGGCAACTCGGGCAGTACTTC. It is translated as CASSPDRGQLGQYF.

The CDR3 protein is CASRRLNTEAFF. CDR3 coding DNA: TGTGCCAGCAGGCGCTTGAACACTGAAGCTTTCTTT. V and J are TRBV28 and TRBJ1-1; D is undetermined. CDR1 is MDHEN and CDR2 is SYDVKM in the germline V gene. With 6 bases removed from V and 0 bases from J, the gap between germline ends came to 5 bases. This CDR3 has 12 residues. Filled out from reference TRBV28 and TRBJ1-1, the complete variable domain reads DVKVTQSSRYLVKRTGEKVFLECVQDMDHENMFWYRQDPGLGLRLIYFSYDVKMKEKGDIPEGYSVSREKKERFSLILESASTNQTSMYLCASRRLNTEAFFGQGTRLTVV.

CDR3 residues: CASSSRASANTGELFF. CDR3 bases: TGTGCCAGCAGCTCCAGGGCTTCGGCGAACACCGGGGAGCTGTTTTTT. The genes are TRBV5-4 and TRBJ2-2; a weak D match, TRBD1 (5 bases). V gave up 3 bases and J gave up 0 bases, with 12 bases separating them. Germline assignment: CDR1 SGHNT and CDR2 YYREEE (reference sequence). CDR3 length: 16 amino acids. Full variable domain (remainder filled in from reference TRBV5-4 and TRBJ2-2): ETGVTQSPTHLIKTRGQQVTLRCSSQSGHNTVSWYQQALGQGPQFIFQYYREEENGRGNFPPRFSGLQFPNYSSELNVNALELDDSALYLCASSSRASANTGELFFGEGSRLTVL.